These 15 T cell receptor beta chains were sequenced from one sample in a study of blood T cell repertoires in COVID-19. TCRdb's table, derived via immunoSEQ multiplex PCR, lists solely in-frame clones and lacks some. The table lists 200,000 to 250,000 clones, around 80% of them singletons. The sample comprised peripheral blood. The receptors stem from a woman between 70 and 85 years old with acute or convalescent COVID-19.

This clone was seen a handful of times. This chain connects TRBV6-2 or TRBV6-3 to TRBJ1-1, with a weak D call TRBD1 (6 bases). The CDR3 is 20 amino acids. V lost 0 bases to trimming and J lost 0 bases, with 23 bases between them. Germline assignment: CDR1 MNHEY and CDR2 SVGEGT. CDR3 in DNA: TGTGCCAGCAGTTACTCCAGGGACACCCCACAAAGGGATATGAACACTGAAGCTTTCTTT. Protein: CASSYSRDTPQRDMNTEAFF.

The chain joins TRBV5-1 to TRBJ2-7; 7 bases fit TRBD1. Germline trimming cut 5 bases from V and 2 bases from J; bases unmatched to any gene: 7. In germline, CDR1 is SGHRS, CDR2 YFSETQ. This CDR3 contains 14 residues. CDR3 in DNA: TGCGCCAGCAGTCCTGGACAGGATGCCTACGAGCAGTACTTC. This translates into CASSPGQDAYEQYF.

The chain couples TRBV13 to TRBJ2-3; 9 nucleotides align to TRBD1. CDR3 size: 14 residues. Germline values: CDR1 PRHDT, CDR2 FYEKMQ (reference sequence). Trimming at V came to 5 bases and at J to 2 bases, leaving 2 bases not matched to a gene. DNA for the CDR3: TGTGCCAGCAGCCGGACAGGGGACACAGATACGCAGTATTTT. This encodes CASSRTGDTDTQYF.

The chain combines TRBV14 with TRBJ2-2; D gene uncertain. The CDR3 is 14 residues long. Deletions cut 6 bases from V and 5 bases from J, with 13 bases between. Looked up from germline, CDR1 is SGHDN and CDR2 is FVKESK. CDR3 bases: TGTGCCAGCAGTTTAGAATTACGTACCGGGGAGCTGTTTTTT. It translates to CASSLELRTGELFF.

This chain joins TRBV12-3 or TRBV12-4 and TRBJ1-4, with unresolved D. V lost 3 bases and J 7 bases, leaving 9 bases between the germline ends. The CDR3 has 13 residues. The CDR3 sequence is CASSFSVTEKLFF. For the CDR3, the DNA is TGTGCCAGCAGTTTTTCAGTTACTGAAAAACTGTTTTTT.

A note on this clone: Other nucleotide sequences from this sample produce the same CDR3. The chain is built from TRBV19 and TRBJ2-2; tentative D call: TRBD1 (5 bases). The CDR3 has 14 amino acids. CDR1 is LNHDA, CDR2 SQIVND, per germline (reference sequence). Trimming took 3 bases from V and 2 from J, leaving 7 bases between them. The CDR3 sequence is CASSIRGNTGELFF. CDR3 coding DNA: TGTGCCAGTAGTATTAGGGGTAACACCGGGGAGCTGTTTTTT. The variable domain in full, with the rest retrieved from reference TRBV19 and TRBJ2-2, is DGGITQSPKYLFRKEGQNVTLSCEQNLNHDAMYWYRQDPGQGLRLIYYSQIVNDFQKGDIAEGYSVSREKKESFPLTVTSAQKNPTAFYLCASSIRGNTGELFFGEGSRLTVL.

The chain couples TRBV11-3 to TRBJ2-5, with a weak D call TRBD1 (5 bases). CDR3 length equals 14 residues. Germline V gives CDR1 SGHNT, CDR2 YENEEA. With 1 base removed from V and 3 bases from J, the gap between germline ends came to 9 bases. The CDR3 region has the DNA TGTGCCAGCAGCTTAGGCGCGACAGAAGAGACCCAGTACTTC. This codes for CASSLGATEETQYF.

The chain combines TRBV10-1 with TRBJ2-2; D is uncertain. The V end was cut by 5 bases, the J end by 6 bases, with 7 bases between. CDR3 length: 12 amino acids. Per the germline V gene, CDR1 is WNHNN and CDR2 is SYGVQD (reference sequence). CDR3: CASSRSPGELFF. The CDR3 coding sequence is TGCGCCAGCAGTCGGAGTCCCGGGGAGCTGTTTTTT.

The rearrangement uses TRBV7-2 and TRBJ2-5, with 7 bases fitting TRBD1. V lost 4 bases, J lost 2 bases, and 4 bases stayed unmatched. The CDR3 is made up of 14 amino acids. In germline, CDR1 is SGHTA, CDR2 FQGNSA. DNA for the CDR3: TGTGCCAGCAGCTATCAGGGACAGCAAGAGACCCAGTACTTC. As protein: CASSYQGQQETQYF.

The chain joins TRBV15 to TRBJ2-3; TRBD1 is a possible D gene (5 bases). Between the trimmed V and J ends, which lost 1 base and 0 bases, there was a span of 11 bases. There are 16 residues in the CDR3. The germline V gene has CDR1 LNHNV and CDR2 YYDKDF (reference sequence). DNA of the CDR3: TGTGCCACCAGCAGAGCGCCAGGGATTAGCACAGATACGCAGTATTTT. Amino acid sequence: CATSRAPGISTDTQYF.

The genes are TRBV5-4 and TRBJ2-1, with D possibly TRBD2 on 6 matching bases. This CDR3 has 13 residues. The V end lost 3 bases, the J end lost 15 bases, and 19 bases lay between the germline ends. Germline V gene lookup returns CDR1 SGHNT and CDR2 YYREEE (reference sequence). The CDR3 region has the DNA TGTGCCAGCAGCTCCTCTCTGGGCGGGGCGCCGTTCTTC. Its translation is CASSSSLGGAPFF. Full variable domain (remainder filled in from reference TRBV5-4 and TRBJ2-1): ETGVTQSPTHLIKTRGQQVTLRCSSQSGHNTVSWYQQALGQGPQFIFQYYREEENGRGNFPPRFSGLQFPNYSSELNVNALELDDSALYLCASSSSLGGAPFFGPGTRLTVL.

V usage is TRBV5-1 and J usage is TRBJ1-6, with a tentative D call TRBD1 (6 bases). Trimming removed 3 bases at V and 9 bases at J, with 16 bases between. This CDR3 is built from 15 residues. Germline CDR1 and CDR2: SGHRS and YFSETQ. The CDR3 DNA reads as TGCGCCAGCAGCTCTCGGGGGGGCTTGGGTTCACCCCTCCACTTT. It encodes CASSSRGGLGSPLHF.

CDR3 loop: CASSPDRETQYF. CDR3 in DNA: TGTGCCAGCAGCCCTGACAGGGAGACCCAGTACTTC. This rearrangement joins TRBV27 to TRBJ2-5; TRBD1 is a possible D gene (6 bases). Per the germline V gene, CDR1 is MNHEY and CDR2 is SMNVEV (reference sequence). The CDR3 is 12 amino acids. Between the trimmed V and J ends, which lost 6 bases and 5 bases, there was a span of 10 bases.

The CDR3 DNA follows: TGTGCCTGGAGTGTAGCCGGAGGGGGCGGTGAAGCTTTCTTT. This encodes CAWSVAGGGGEAFF. The rearrangement joins TRBV30 to TRBJ1-1; 7 bases agree with TRBD1. Per the germline V gene, CDR1 is GTSNPN and CDR2 is SVGIG (reference sequence). This CDR3 has 14 amino acids. V dropped 0 bases and J dropped 7; count of bases not matched to a gene: 8.

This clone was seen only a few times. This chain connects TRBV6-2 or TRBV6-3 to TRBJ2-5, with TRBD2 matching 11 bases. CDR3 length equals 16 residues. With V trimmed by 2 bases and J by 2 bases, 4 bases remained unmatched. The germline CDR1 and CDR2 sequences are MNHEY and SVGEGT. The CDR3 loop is CASSYKLAGVQETQYF. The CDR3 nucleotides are TGTGCCAGCAGTTACAAACTAGCGGGGGTACAAGAGACCCAGTACTTC.